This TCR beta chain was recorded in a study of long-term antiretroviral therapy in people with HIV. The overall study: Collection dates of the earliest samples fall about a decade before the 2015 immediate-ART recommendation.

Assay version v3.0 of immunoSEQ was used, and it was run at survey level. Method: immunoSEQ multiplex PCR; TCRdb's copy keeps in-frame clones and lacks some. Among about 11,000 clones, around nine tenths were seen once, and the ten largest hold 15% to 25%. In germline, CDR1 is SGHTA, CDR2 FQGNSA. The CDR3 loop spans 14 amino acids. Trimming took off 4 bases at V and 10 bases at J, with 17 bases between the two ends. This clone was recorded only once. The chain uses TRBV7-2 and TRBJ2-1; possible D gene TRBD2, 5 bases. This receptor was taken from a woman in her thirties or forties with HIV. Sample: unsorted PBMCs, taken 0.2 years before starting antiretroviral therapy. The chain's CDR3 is CASSSGGGLVEQFF. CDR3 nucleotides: TGTGCCAGCAGCTCTGGTGGAGGCCTGGTAGAGCAGTTCTTC.